A single sample gave rise to the 11 T cell receptor beta chains below, sequenced in a study of blood T cell repertoires in COVID-19. Repertoires were generated with immunoSEQ multiplex PCR, while TCRdb's copy carries only in-frame clones and drops some. This table holds 100,000 to 130,000 clones, 80% to 90% found once. Sequencing input: peripheral blood. These receptors all stem from a man aged 35 to 55 with active or convalescent COVID-19.

The chain recombines TRBV5-4 with TRBJ1-1; perhaps TRBD1 as D (5 bases). The CDR3 sequence is 14 residues long. V was trimmed by 4 bases and J by 0 bases, leaving 10 bases between them. Germline V gene sequence: CDR1 SGHNT, CDR2 YYREEE (reference sequence). The chain's CDR3 is CASSPTVLNTEAFF. Written as DNA, the CDR3 is TGTGCCAGCAGCCCGACAGTTTTGAACACTGAAGCTTTCTTT.

The chain recombines TRBV9 with TRBJ2-2, with 7 bases matching TRBD1. Looked up from germline, CDR1 is SGDLS and CDR2 is YYNGEE. Trimming at V came to 2 bases and at J to 7 bases, leaving 11 bases not matched to a gene. The CDR3 consists of 16 residues. CDR3 residues: CASSVDPDRPVGELFF. The CDR3 region has the DNA TGTGCCAGCAGCGTCGACCCGGACAGGCCGGTCGGGGAGCTGTTTTTT.

The rearrangement joins TRBV29-1 to TRBJ1-1; no reliable D call. This CDR3 is 11 amino acids long. Trimming took 2 bases from V and 1 from J, leaving 2 bases between them. Germline CDR1 SQVTM, CDR2 ANQGSEA. The CDR3 sequence is CSVEQNTEAFF. Written as DNA, the CDR3 is TGCAGCGTTGAACAGAACACTGAAGCTTTCTTT. Looking up the rest from reference TRBV29-1 and TRBJ1-1 gives the full variable domain: SAVISQKPSRDICQRGTSLTIQCQVDSQVTMMFWYRQQPGQSLTLIATANQGSEATYESGFVIDKFPISRPNLTFSTLTVSNMSPEDSSIYLCSVEQNTEAFFGQGTRLTVV.

The chain employs TRBV18 and TRBJ1-5; D unresolved. Germline assignment: CDR1 KGHSH and CDR2 LQKENI. V lost 1 base, J lost 6 bases, and 7 bases lay in between. This CDR3 contains 13 residues. CDR3 protein: CASSPRSGQPQHF. The DNA of the CDR3 is TGTGCCAGCTCACCACGTTCGGGTCAGCCCCAGCATTTT.

The CDR3 region has the DNA TGTGCCAGCAGCCCAGGGGGAACAACCGGGGAGCTGTTTTTT. Protein product: CASSPGGTTGELFF. J is TRBJ2-2 and V is TRBV3-1 (or the pseudogene TRBV3-2); TRBD1 aligns across 7 bases. CDR3 length: 14 residues. Trimming removed 4 bases from V and 5 bases from J; junction bases left unmatched: 4. Per the germline V gene, CDR1 is LGHDT and CDR2 is YNNKEL (reference sequence).

CDR3 residues: CAIRGSLNTEAFF. For the CDR3, the DNA is TGTGCCATCAGAGGTAGCTTGAACACTGAAGCTTTCTTT. This chain uses TRBV10-3 with TRBJ1-1; D not certain. The CDR3 is made up of 13 amino acids. Germline CDR1 reads ENHRY; CDR2 reads SYGVKD. Trimming stripped 6 bases from V and 0 bases from J, with 8 bases between.

Here the CDR3 reads CASSRRQEYYGYTF. In DNA, the CDR3 is TGTGCCAGCAGCCGCCGACAGGAGTACTATGGCTACACCTTC. The V and J genes are TRBV13 and TRBJ1-2; D possibly corresponds to TRBD1 (6 bases). This CDR3 is 14 amino acids long. With 5 bases removed from V and 3 bases from J, the gap between germline ends came to 13 bases. CDR1 and CDR2 from the germline V gene are PRHDT and FYEKMQ (reference sequence).

The V and J genes are TRBV5-1 and TRBJ2-1, with D uncertain. The CDR3 spans 16 residues. Trimming cost V 0 bases and J 0 bases, with 10 bases left between them. The germline CDR1 and CDR2 sequences are SGHRS and YFSETQ. The CDR3 DNA reads as TGCGCCAGCAGCTTGGGTGCCCGCGGCTCCTACAATGAGCAGTTCTTC. This sequence encodes CASSLGARGSYNEQFF.

The V gene is TRBV15, the J gene TRBJ2-7; no clear D gene. CDR1 and CDR2 (germline): LNHNV, YYDKDF (reference sequence). V was cut by 1 base and J by 6 bases, with 10 bases left in between. The CDR3 totals 13 residues. The CDR3 sequence: CATSRVQSGEQYF. DNA of the CDR3: TGTGCCACCAGCAGAGTGCAGTCTGGCGAGCAGTACTTC.

V usage is TRBV7-2 and J usage is TRBJ1-5; TRBD1 is a possible D gene (6 bases). This CDR3 has 14 residues. The V gene lost 5 bases and the J gene lost 3 bases, with 11 bases spanning the gap. CDR1 and CDR2 (germline): SGHTA, FQGNSA. CDR3: CASSAQGYNQPQHF. The CDR3, as DNA: TGTGCCAGCAGCGCCCAGGGGTACAATCAGCCCCAGCATTTT.

V and J are TRBV7-9 and TRBJ2-1, with TRBD2 matching over 8 bases. The germline gives CDR1 SEHNR, CDR2 FQNEAQ (reference sequence). The ends lost 5 bases at V and 6 bases at J; junction bases unmatched: 12. The CDR3 is made up of 16 amino acids. The CDR3 DNA is TGTGCCAGCAGCCCCCCGAAGAGCGGGAGCGGCAATGAGCAGTTCTTC. Residues: CASSPPKSGSGNEQFF.